This entry lists 24 T cell receptor beta chains sequenced from one sample in a study of T-cell memory formation after mild COVID-19. Each CDR3 protein gets one entry after TCRdb re-called the 5' RACE reads with MiXCR. The sample has 450,000 to 650,000 distinct CDR3 sequences, about a fifth seen once. Sequenced input: PBMCs or a T cell subset sorted from them (not recorded which). The source of these receptors is an adult woman who had mild COVID-19 (a few samples of this study predate the infection). Cell type and time point are not known.

This chain uses TRBV19 with TRBJ1-5; no clear D. Trimming took 6 bases from V and 4 from J, leaving 10 bases between them. CDR1 is LNHDA and CDR2 is SQIVND in the germline V gene (reference sequence). This CDR3 contains 13 residues. This chain's CDR3 is CASSQPPNQPQHF. Here the CDR3 DNA reads TGTGCCAGTAGCCAACCTCCGAATCAGCCCCAGCATTTT.

J is TRBJ2-7 and V is TRBV29-1, with a tentative D call TRBD1 (8 bases). The CDR3 has 14 amino acids. Trimming left V 7 bases short and J 3 bases short, with 19 bases between. CDR1 and CDR2 from the germline V gene are SQVTM and ANQGSEA. CDR3 residues: CSGGGGQGNYEQYF. CDR3 DNA sequence: TGCAGCGGGGGGGGCGGACAGGGAAACTACGAGCAGTACTTC.

CDR3 sequence: CASSLTGQTNEQFF. The CDR3 bases are TGTGCCAGCAGCTTAACTGGTCAGACCAATGAGCAGTTCTTC. The chain is built from TRBV7-3 and TRBJ2-1; no clear D gene. Trimming stripped 0 bases from V and 6 bases from J, with 9 bases between. CDR1 and CDR2 (germline): SGHTA, FQGTGA. This CDR3 has 14 residues.

V and J are TRBV24-1 and TRBJ2-2; D may be TRBD1 (6 bases). Germline V lookup: CDR1 KGHDR, CDR2 SFDVKD. CDR3 length equals 15 residues. The V gene lost 7 bases and the J gene lost 2 bases, with 13 bases spanning the gap. The CDR3: CATSELRGNTGELFF. In nucleotides, the CDR3 is TGTGCCACCAGCGAGCTCAGGGGAAACACCGGGGAGCTGTTTTTT.

The chain links TRBV10-3 to TRBJ2-3; 10 positions match TRBD2. The V gene end was trimmed by 4 bases and the J gene end by 0 bases; junction bases not matched to a gene: 7. This CDR3 contains 17 residues. Germline lookup yields CDR1 ENHRY and CDR2 SYGVKD. The CDR3 sequence is CAISVGLAVTSTDTQYF. CDR3 nucleotides: TGTGCCATCAGTGTCGGACTAGCGGTGACTAGCACAGATACGCAGTATTTT.

The chain combines TRBV9 with TRBJ2-1, with TRBD1 matching 7 bases. This CDR3 comprises 13 residues. Germline loops: CDR1 SGDLS, CDR2 YYNGEE. Trimming at V came to 3 bases and at J to 7 bases, leaving 4 bases not matched to a gene. CDR3 DNA: TGTGCCAGCAGCGCAACGACAGGGAATGAGCAGTTCTTC. It translates to CASSATTGNEQFF.

This clonotype was detected a few times. The chain joins TRBV7-3 to TRBJ2-3; D could derive from TRBD1 or TRBD2 (5 bases each). V was trimmed by 4 bases and J by 6 bases, leaving 14 bases between them. The length of the CDR3 is 14 residues. From germline, CDR1 is SGHTA and CDR2 FQGTGA. CDR3 loop: CASSSTGGVDTQYF. The CDR3 nucleotides are TGTGCCAGCAGCTCTACTGGGGGAGTGGATACGCAGTATTTT.

The genes are TRBV7-8 and TRBJ2-2; tentatively, D is TRBD2 (6 bases). Germline-derived CDR1 and CDR2 are SGHVS and FQNEAQ. Between the trimmed V and J ends, which lost 6 bases and 2 bases, there was a span of 13 bases. CDR3 length: 15 residues. The CDR3 region has the DNA TGTGCCAGCAGGTTTAGGGGAGGAAACACCGGGGAGCTGTTTTTT. Translation gives CASRFRGGNTGELFF. The full variable domain, rest sourced from reference TRBV7-8 and TRBJ2-2, is GAGVSQSPRYKVAKRGQDVALRCDPISGHVSLFWYQQALGQGPEFLTYFQNEAQLDKSGLPSDRFFAERPEGSVSTLKIQRTQQEDSAVYLCASRFRGGNTGELFFGEGSRLTVL.

The chain has TRBV10-3 and TRBJ2-7; 11 positions match TRBD1. The CDR3 is 15 residues long. V shed 3 bases, J shed 2 bases, and the junction held 3 bases outside the gene matches. In germline, CDR1 is ENHRY, CDR2 SYGVKD. The CDR3 is CAISDPGQGAYEQYF. CDR3 sequence (DNA): TGTGCCATCAGTGACCCGGGACAGGGGGCCTACGAGCAGTACTTC.

The V and J genes are TRBV5-5 and TRBJ2-7; possibly TRBD1 for D (5 bases). Deletions cut 5 bases from V and 1 base from J, with 10 bases between. Germline values: CDR1 SGHKS, CDR2 YYEKEE (reference sequence). This CDR3 contains 13 residues. The CDR3 sequence: CASRIQGSYEQYF. In nucleotides, the CDR3 is TGTGCCAGCAGAATTCAGGGATCCTACGAGCAGTACTTC.

The gene calls are TRBV5-6 and TRBJ2-7; tentative D call: TRBD1 (7 bases). Trimming pared 3 bases from V and 5 bases from J, leaving 9 bases between. The CDR3 runs to 12 residues. In germline, CDR1 is SGHDT, CDR2 YYEEEE. The CDR3 is CASSSRGDEQYF. The CDR3 DNA reads TGTGCCAGCAGCTCCAGGGGGGACGAGCAGTACTTC. The full variable domain, completed using reference TRBV5-6 and TRBJ2-7, is DAGVTQSPTHLIKTRGQQVTLRCSPKSGHDTVSWYQQALGQGPQFIFQYYEEEERQRGNFPDRFSGHQFPNYSSELNVNALLLGDSALYLCASSSRGDEQYFGPGTRLTVT.

This clonotype was picked up a small number of times. CDR3 nucleotide sequence: TGTGCTAGTGGCCTCGGACAGGGCCAAGAGACCCAGTACTTC. It codes for CASGLGQGQETQYF. The V call is TRBV12-5, the J call TRBJ2-5; TRBD1 matches 8 bases. Germline values: CDR1 LGHNT, CDR2 FRNRAP. The CDR3 runs 14 residues. With 6 bases clipped from V and 1 base from J, the junction kept 4 bases outside the gene matches.

The chain links TRBV7-3 to TRBJ2-3; 8 bases are shared with TRBD2. After removal of 2 bases from V and 6 bases from J, the junction contained 10 bases not matched to a gene. The CDR3 sequence is 16 residues long. Germline V gene data show CDR1 as SGHTA and CDR2 as FQGTGA. The chain's CDR3 is CASSLDPAGAWDTQYF. DNA of the CDR3: TGTGCCAGCAGCTTAGATCCAGCGGGGGCCTGGGATACGCAGTATTTT.

This chain joins TRBV11-3 and TRBJ2-3; 10 positions match TRBD2. The CDR3 is 17 residues long. Germline V CDR1 and CDR2: SGHNT, YENEEA. Trimming removed 5 bases from V and 2 bases from J; junction bases left unmatched: 10. CDR3 residues: CASSHDRTSGTTDTQYF. CDR3 coding DNA: TGTGCCAGCAGCCACGACCGGACTAGCGGAACCACAGATACGCAGTATTTT.

The CDR3 spells CASSSREGKTNEQFF. The CDR3 DNA sequence: TGTGCCAGCAGCTCCCGGGAAGGGAAGACGAATGAGCAGTTCTTC. The chain links TRBV3-1 to TRBJ2-1; perhaps TRBD2 as D (5 bases). The CDR3 has 15 residues. Per germline, CDR1 LGHDT and CDR2 YNNKEL (reference sequence). V lost 5 bases to trimming and J lost 7 bases, with 18 bases between them.

The chain employs TRBV20-1 and TRBJ2-1; D is possibly TRBD2 (5 bases). Per germline, CDR1 DFQATT and CDR2 SNEGSKA (reference sequence). V was trimmed by 2 bases and J by 1 base, leaving 12 bases between them. The CDR3 sequence is 15 residues long. The CDR3 region is CSARPWTGSYNEQFF. The CDR3 DNA reads TGCAGTGCTAGACCCTGGACTGGTTCCTACAATGAGCAGTTCTTC.

This chain connects TRBV20-1 to TRBJ2-2; D might be TRBD2 (7 bases). CDR1 is DFQATT, CDR2 SNEGSKA, per germline (reference sequence). Deletions cut 2 bases from V and 5 bases from J, with 9 bases between. This CDR3 is 13 amino acids long. The CDR3, as DNA: TGCAGTGCTAGAAGGGGGGGGACCGGGGAGCTGTTTTTT. It codes for CSARRGGTGELFF.

This chain uses TRBV7-2 with TRBJ1-2, with 7 nucleotides matching TRBD1. V gave up 1 base and J gave up 0 bases; unmatched junction bases: 2. The CDR3 runs 15 residues. CDR1 SGHTA and CDR2 FQGNSA come from the germline V gene. The CDR3 DNA reads TGTGCCAGCAGCTTAGGACAGGGACCTAACTATGGCTACACCTTC. It translates to CASSLGQGPNYGYTF. The whole variable domain, remainder taken from reference TRBV7-2 and TRBJ1-2, is GAGVSQSPSNKVTEKGKDVELRCDPISGHTALYWYRQSLGQGLEFLIYFQGNSAPDKSGLPSDRFSAERTGGSVSTLTIQRTQQEDSAVYLCASSLGQGPNYGYTFGSGTRLTVV.

Only one count was recorded for this clonotype. This rearrangement joins TRBV6-1 to TRBJ2-1; tentatively, D is TRBD1 (6 bases). The CDR3 totals 12 residues. V was shortened by 7 bases and J by 12 bases, with 16 bases between the two germline ends. Germline V gene sequence: CDR1 MNHNS, CDR2 SASEGT. The CDR3 nucleotides read TGTGCCAGCACCTCTCAGGGGCCCGGGCAGTTCTTC. Translated, it gives CASTSQGPGQFF.

This chain links TRBV5-6 with TRBJ1-5, with 10 bases that match TRBD1. Germline CDR1 SGHDT, CDR2 YYEEEE. J was trimmed by 2 bases and V by 3 bases; bases with no gene match: 14. The CDR3 has 19 amino acids. DNA of the CDR3: TGTGCCAGCAGCTCCTGGGTCGGTAGGGGACAGGGGCGCAATCAGCCCCAGCATTTT. It yields the protein CASSSWVGRGQGRNQPQHF.

This clonotype showed up just a few times. The V gene is TRBV5-6, the J gene TRBJ1-1; D gene unclear. V lost 3 bases, J lost 12 bases, and 15 bases lay in between. The CDR3 loop spans 12 amino acids. The germline CDR1 and CDR2 sequences are SGHDT and YYEEEE. The CDR3 loop reads CASSSDWGVPFF. CDR3 nucleotides: TGTGCCAGCAGCTCCGATTGGGGAGTACCTTTCTTT.

This clonotype appeared a few times. The chain recombines TRBV20-1 with TRBJ1-6; TRBD1 aligns across 9 bases. Germline CDR1 and CDR2: DFQATT and SNEGSKA (reference sequence). This CDR3 has 16 residues. J gave up 8 bases and V 0 bases, and 8 bases lay outside the gene matches. The CDR3 sequence is CSARDLADRGHSPLHF. The CDR3 nucleotides are TGCAGTGCTAGAGATCTTGCGGACAGGGGACATTCACCCCTCCACTTT.

The chain is built from TRBV20-1 and TRBJ1-1, with D unresolved. V shed 3 bases and J shed 0 bases, with 11 bases lying between them. The CDR3 extends over 14 amino acids. Germline V lookup: CDR1 DFQATT, CDR2 SNEGSKA (reference sequence). CDR3 nucleotides: TGCAGTGCTAGGGCCGGGCACCTGAACACTGAAGCTTTCTTT. Its translation is CSARAGHLNTEAFF.

Here the CDR3 DNA reads TGTGCCAGCCCGGGTTTGGGATACACCGGGGAGCTGTTTTTT. Encoded protein: CASPGLGYTGELFF. This chain joins TRBV7-9 and TRBJ2-2; no reliable D call. Germline V CDR1 and CDR2: SEHNR, FQNEAQ (reference sequence). V lost 8 bases to trimming and J lost 3 bases, with 13 bases between them. The CDR3 is 14 residues long.